This T cell receptor beta chain comes out of a study of tumor-infiltrating lymphocytes in primary liver carcinoma. From unsorted bulk tissue weighing about 20-32 mg, DNA and RNA were co-extracted. TCR beta cDNA came from approximately 490 ng total RNA, primed with a constant-region primer. Library construction for TCR beta comprised three nested multiplex PCR rounds performed with slightly modified ARM-PCR. TRBV1-TRBV30 forward primers and a C-beta reverse primer were used in the first two PCR rounds, which each ran for around 11 cycles. TCRdb used MiXCR to reprocess the multiplex PCR reads, holding one entry per CDR3 protein. The sample carries 30,000 to 35,000 distinct CDR3 sequences, 76% recorded once. Germline CDR1 SGHAT, CDR2 FQNNGV. CDR3 length equals 13 residues. V shed 8 bases and J shed 6 bases, with 14 bases lying between them.

The chain joins TRBV11-2 to TRBJ2-1; D not resolved. The source material was liver tumor tissue from sampling region 5. Described subset: tumor region T5, tumor centre. The source is a man between 40 and 49 years old with primary liver carcinoma and hepatitis B virus infection. As DNA, the CDR3 is TGTGCCAGCTGCCCCAACTATGGCAATGAGCAGTTCTTC. This gives the protein CASCPNYGNEQFF. Based on the CDR3 plus reference TRBV11-2 and TRBJ2-1, the full variable domain is EAGVAQSPRYKIIEKRQSVAFWCNPISGHATLYWYQQILGQGPKLLIQFQNNGVVDDSQLPKDRFSAERLKGVDSTLKIQPAKLEDSAVYLCASCPNYGNEQFFGPGTRLTVL.